This is a list of T cell receptor beta chains from one sample in a study of cytomegalovirus exposure and HLA in healthy donors. TCRdb's copy holds only in-frame clones and misses some; the assay was immunoSEQ multiplex PCR. The sample holds 150,000 to 200,000 clones, around 85% seen once. Input material: PBMCs. The source of these receptors is a man in his forties in good health and CMV-seropositive. Each CDR3 is given with its conserved first and last residue. The D gene is left open where the match is weak. Size values are once, few and many counts, or a class for expanded clones, and some rows have none.

>-|-|TRBV13|TRBJ2-7
CASSPGRGAYEQYF
TGTGCCAGCAGCCCCGGACGGGGTGCCTACGAGCAGTACTTC
>TRBD1|-|TRBV7-9|TRBJ2-1
CASGLPGQGSNEQFF
TGTGCCAGCGGTCTACCGGGACAGGGGTCCAATGAGCAGTTCTTC
>-|-|TRBV27|TRBJ2-1
CASGTGVAYNEQFF
TGTGCCAGCGGCACGGGGGTTGCCTACAATGAGCAGTTCTTC
>-|once|TRBV5-1|TRBJ1-3
CASSSPGSGNTIYF
TGCGCCAGCAGCAGCCCCGGCTCTGGAAACACCATATATTTT
>TRBD2|-|TRBV5-1|TRBJ2-2
CASSLPRGSGGTNTGELFF
TGCGCCAGCAGCTTGCCCCGTGGTAGCGGGGGAACGAACACCGGGGAGCTGTTTTTT
>TRBD1|-|TRBV7-9|TRBJ2-5
CASSLQGVQETQYF
TGTGCCAGCAGCTTACAGGGGGTACAAGAGACCCAGTACTTC
>-|-|TRBV2|TRBJ2-7
CASSSPSRSSYEQYF
TGTGCCAGCAGTAGCCCCTCGAGGAGCTCCTACGAGCAGTACTTC
>TRBD1|-|TRBV5-1|TRBJ2-1
CASRQPGQLNEQFF
TGCGCCAGCAGGCAACCGGGACAGCTCAATGAGCAGTTCTTC
>-|-|TRBV4-3|TRBJ1-6
CASSQDLRGSSPLHF
TGCGCCAGCAGCCAAGATCTGCGGGGGAGTTCACCCCTCCACTTT
>-|-|TRBV19|TRBJ1-1
CASSMGTGSVSTEAFF
TGTGCCAGTAGTATGGGTACAGGGTCCGTCAGCACTGAAGCTTTCTTT
>-|-|TRBV9|TRBJ2-3
CASSVSTSTDTQYF
TGTGCCAGCAGCGTCTCTACTAGCACAGATACGCAGTATTTT
>TRBD1|-|TRBV5-4|TRBJ2-7
CASSRDSETYEQYF
TGTGCCAGCAGCCGGGACAGCGAAACCTACGAGCAGTACTTC
>TRBD1|once|TRBV7-9|TRBJ1-2
CASSPSRGQGYTF
TGTGCCAGCAGCCCCTCCAGGGGGCAAGGCTACACCTTC
>TRBD1|-|TRBV19|TRBJ1-5
CASSPSRDRSSHQPQHF
TGTGCCAGTAGTCCATCCCGGGACAGGTCGTCCCATCAGCCCCAGCATTTT
>TRBD1|-|TRBV6-1|TRBJ1-2
CASSEAGTGFGGYTF
TGTGCCAGCAGTGAAGCCGGGACAGGGTTTGGTGGCTACACCTTC
>-|few|TRBV9|TRBJ2-2
CASSARGESGELFF
TGTGCCAGCAGCGCCAGGGGCGAGTCCGGGGAGCTGTTTTTT
>-|-|TRBV23-1|TRBJ1-2
CRQNMGGSYGYTF
TGCCGCCAGAATATGGGGGGTAGCTATGGCTACACCTTC
>-|-|TRBV10-3|TRBJ2-1
CAISDPLAGYNEQFF
TGTGCCATCAGTGACCCCCTGGCGGGCTACAATGAGCAGTTCTTC
>TRBD2|-|TRBV4-1|TRBJ2-1
CASSRTSGGAGNEQFF
TGCGCCAGCAGCCGGACTAGCGGGGGGGCGGGCAATGAGCAGTTCTTC
>-|-|TRBV10-1|TRBJ1-3
CASSAGGDDSGNTIYF
TGCGCCAGCAGTGCCGGAGGTGACGACTCTGGAAACACCATATATTTT
>-|once|TRBV18|TRBJ1-1
CASSPGREAFF
TGTGCCAGCTCACCAGGGAGGGAAGCTTTCTTT
>-|-|TRBV5-6|TRBJ2-3
CASSLAGSYPITDTQYF
TGTGCCAGCAGCTTGGCAGGGTCATACCCTATCACAGATACGCAGTATTTT
>TRBD2|-|TRBV9|TRBJ2-7
CASSVGASGGSYEQYF
TGTGCCAGCAGCGTAGGGGCTAGCGGGGGTTCCTACGAGCAGTACTTC
>TRBD1|-|TRBV23-1|TRBJ1-2
CASSQSNHPGGRIDGYTF
TGCGCCAGCAGTCAATCGAACCATCCAGGGGGCCGTATCGATGGCTACACCTTC
>-|-|TRBV28|TRBJ1-2
CASSFRRGYGYTF
TGTGCCAGCAGTTTTAGGAGAGGTTATGGCTACACCTTC
>TRBD2|-|TRBV15|TRBJ2-5
CATSRGDLAGGQETQYF
TGTGCCACCAGCAGAGGGGATTTAGCGGGGGGGCAGGAGACCCAGTACTTC
>TRBD1|-|TRBV6-6|TRBJ2-2
CASSRTGGRTGELFF
TGTGCCAGCAGTAGAACAGGGGGCCGAACCGGGGAGCTGTTTTTT
>-|-|TRBV6-5|TRBJ1-5
CASSYSEKELPQHF
TGTGCCAGCAGTTACTCGGAGAAAGAGCTGCCCCAGCATTTT
>-|-|TRBV18|TRBJ2-2
CASSRQGGVDAGELFF
TGTGCCAGCTCACGCCAGGGGGGTGTCGATGCCGGGGAGCTGTTTTTT
>TRBD1|-|TRBV7-2|TRBJ2-7
CASSPQRLGQGTYEQYF
TGTGCCAGCAGCCCCCAAAGACTCGGACAGGGGACCTACGAGCAGTACTTC
>TRBD1|-|TRBV7-2|TRBJ1-1
CASSHGTGVAFF
TGTGCCAGCAGCCACGGGACAGGGGTAGCTTTCTTT